This record covers a single TCR beta chain. This sample was taken from a study of sequential checkpoint blockade in melanoma. The treatment is: randomized to nivolumab then ipilimumab (arm A) or the reverse (arm B). Libraries were prepared by immunoSEQ multiplex PCR; TCRdb keeps only in-frame clonotypes and omits some of them. The repertoire holds a few thousand clones, with about 24% as singletons. The germline V gene encodes CDR1 GTSNPN and CDR2 SVGIG (reference sequence). Trimming stripped 2 bases from V and 5 bases from J, with 22 bases between. The CDR3 length is 17 residues. This clonotype was obtained from a human donor with melanoma. Sequenced material: tumor tissue (inferred from file names), taken from a patient given nivolumab and ipilimumab in sequence. The V and J genes are TRBV30 and TRBJ2-1, with a tentative D call TRBD2 (6 bases). CDR3 DNA: TGTGCCTGGAGTAAGGTCTCCGATCTGCGGGGAAACAATGAGCAGTTCTTC. Protein product: CAWSKVSDLRGNNEQFF.